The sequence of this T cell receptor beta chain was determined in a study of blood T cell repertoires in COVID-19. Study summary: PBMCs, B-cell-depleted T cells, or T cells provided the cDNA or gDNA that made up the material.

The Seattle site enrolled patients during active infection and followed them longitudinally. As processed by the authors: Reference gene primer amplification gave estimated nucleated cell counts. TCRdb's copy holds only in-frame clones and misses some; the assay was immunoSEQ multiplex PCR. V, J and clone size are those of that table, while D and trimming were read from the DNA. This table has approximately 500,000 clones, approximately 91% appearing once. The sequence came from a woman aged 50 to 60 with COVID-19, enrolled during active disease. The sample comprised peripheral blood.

CDR3 region: CASSLESGGTNGSKNIQYF. As DNA, the CDR3 is TGTGCCAGCAGCTTAGAGAGTGGGGGGACTAACGGGTCCAAAAACATTCAGTACTTC. The chain combines TRBV11-3 with TRBJ2-4; 7 bases fit TRBD2. The CDR3 length is 19 residues. Per the germline V gene, CDR1 is SGHNT and CDR2 is YENEEA. With 0 bases clipped from V and 2 bases from J, the junction kept 13 bases outside the gene matches.